These 30 T cell receptor beta chains were sequenced from one sample in a study of shared clonotypes between healthy human individuals. CD45RO-negative, CCR7-selected cells formed the naive CD8 fraction, which excluded terminally differentiated effector memory CD45RA+ cells. Sequencing was performed with immunoSEQ multiplex PCR; in TCRdb, only in-frame clones are kept and a portion is missing. The sample carries about 1,800,000 clones, just under 95% recorded once. The specimen was naive CD8+ T cells sorted from blood. The source is a man in his late teens or twenties in good health.

Only one count was recorded for this clone. The chain uses TRBV4-1 and TRBJ2-1; 9 bases align to TRBD2. Germline V gene data show CDR1 as MGHRA and CDR2 as YSYEKL. The CDR3 is 14 residues long. The V segment lost 4 bases and the J segment 5 bases; nucleotides outside the gene matches: 3. This CDR3 is CASSLLAGHNEQFF. The CDR3 DNA sequence: TGCGCCAGCAGCCTTCTAGCGGGGCACAATGAGCAGTTCTTC.

This chain's CDR3 is CASSPPTGELFF. CDR3 DNA: TGTGCCAGCAGCCCTCCTACCGGGGAGCTGTTTTTT. This rearrangement joins TRBV7-9 to TRBJ2-2, with D unclear. The CDR3 runs 12 residues. Trimming removed 5 bases at V and 5 bases at J, with 6 bases between. The germline V gene encodes CDR1 SEHNR and CDR2 FQNEAQ (reference sequence).

The chain combines TRBV4-1 with TRBJ2-1; TRBD1 aligns across 7 bases. The CDR3 is made up of 16 amino acids. Looked up from germline, CDR1 is MGHRA and CDR2 is YSYEKL. The V and J ends lost 1 base and 4 bases, in that order; junction bases with no gene match: 7. Here the CDR3 reads CASSQVGDSPYNEQFF. The CDR3, as DNA: TGCGCCAGCAGCCAAGTCGGGGACAGCCCTTACAATGAGCAGTTCTTC.

The V call is TRBV28, the J call TRBJ2-3; D gene ambiguous. CDR3 size: 15 residues. Trimming left V 6 bases short and J 4 bases short, with 17 bases between. The germline CDR1 and CDR2 sequences are MDHEN and SYDVKM. This chain's CDR3 is CASSYLQVPADTQYF. CDR3 nucleotides: TGTGCCAGCAGCTACCTTCAGGTGCCCGCAGATACGCAGTATTTT.

This chain joins TRBV6-1 and TRBJ1-2; 8 bases map to TRBD1. This CDR3 comprises 15 residues. J was trimmed by 8 bases and V by 2 bases; bases with no gene match: 10. Germline V gene lookup returns CDR1 MNHNS and CDR2 SASEGT. Written as DNA, the CDR3 is TGTGCCAGCAGTGAATTGGGCCAGGGGGCTGGGGGCTACACCTTC. Its protein is CASSELGQGAGGYTF.

This chain uses TRBV11-2 with TRBJ1-3; D is unresolved. This CDR3 has 15 amino acids. V was cut by 5 bases and J by 0 bases, with 11 bases left in between. The germline V gene has CDR1 SGHAT and CDR2 FQNNGV. CDR3 sequence reads: CASSLDPTSGNTIYF. The CDR3 bases are TGTGCCAGCAGCCTGGACCCTACCTCTGGAAACACCATATATTTT.

The CDR3 reads CASSVAGEGNEQFF. CDR3 coding DNA: TGTGCCAGCAGCGTAGCGGGAGAGGGCAATGAGCAGTTCTTC. The chain uses TRBV9 and TRBJ2-1, with D maybe TRBD2 (6 bases). V lost 0 bases, J lost 6 bases, and 10 bases lay in between. This CDR3 has 14 residues. Germline values: CDR1 SGDLS, CDR2 YYNGEE.

This clone was detected only once. As DNA, the CDR3 is TGTGCCAGCAGCTCCTTGGGGGGAGGAGGGTACGAGCAGTACTTC. Its translation is CASSSLGGGGYEQYF. The J gene is TRBJ2-7, the V gene TRBV6-1; D might be TRBD2 (6 bases). V shed 6 bases and J shed 4 bases, with 19 bases lying between them. Per germline, CDR1 MNHNS and CDR2 SASEGT. The CDR3 sequence is 15 residues long.

CDR3 sequence reads: CASSDVTGGRNTEAFF. The CDR3 DNA follows: TGTGCCAGCAGTGACGTAACAGGGGGGAGGAACACTGAAGCTTTCTTT. The chain links TRBV6-4 to TRBJ1-1; TRBD1 agrees at 8 bases. Germline V gene lookup returns CDR1 MRHNA and CDR2 SNTAGT. The CDR3 consists of 16 residues. J gave up 1 base and V 2 bases, and 6 bases lay outside the gene matches.

This clone was recorded once. The CDR3 coding sequence is TGCGCCAGCAGCCAAGATCGTGGCCCAATCTCCTACGAGCAGTACTTC. Translating it yields CASSQDRGPISYEQYF. The V gene is TRBV4-3, the J gene TRBJ2-7; no clear D gene. Trimming pared 0 bases from V and 0 bases from J, leaving 12 bases between. The CDR3 consists of 16 residues. Germline-derived CDR1 and CDR2 are LGHNA and YSLEER.

The chain carries TRBV4-1 and TRBJ2-5; D is possibly TRBD1 or TRBD2 (6 bases each). Trimming left V 2 bases short and J 1 base short, with 17 bases between. This CDR3 is built from 17 residues. CDR1 and CDR2 from the germline V gene are MGHRA and YSYEKL. CDR3 DNA sequence: TGCGCCAGCAGCCAAACGGGACTCCCGGGGGCCCAAGAGACCCAGTACTTC. It codes for CASSQTGLPGAQETQYF.

The genes are TRBV19 and TRBJ2-1; D might be TRBD2 (5 bases). V was clipped by 2 bases and J by 0 bases, with 11 bases between them. The CDR3 extends over 16 amino acids. CDR1 and CDR2 (germline): LNHDA, SQIVND (reference sequence). CDR3 DNA sequence: TGTGCCAGTAGTATAACGGGTGGAGGCTCCTACAATGAGCAGTTCTTC. It specifies CASSITGGGSYNEQFF.

This sequence joins TRBV10-3 and TRBJ2-3, with TRBD2 matching 10 bases. V lost 0 bases, J lost 6 bases, and 9 bases stayed unmatched. The CDR3 has 17 residues. The germline V gene has CDR1 ENHRY and CDR2 SYGVKD. CDR3 coding DNA: TGTGCCATCAGTGAGTCTAGCCAGCGGGAGGGCCGGGATACGCAGTATTTT. This encodes CAISESSQREGRDTQYF.

This sequence joins TRBV7-9 and TRBJ2-7; possibly TRBD2 for D (6 bases). This CDR3 contains 15 residues. V was shortened by 5 bases and J by 6 bases, with 20 bases between the two germline ends. Germline CDR1 is SEHNR and CDR2 is FQNEAQ (reference sequence). The CDR3 coding sequence is TGTGCCAGCAGCCCCCGGAACGGACTAACCCTCGAGCAGTACTTC. Residues: CASSPRNGLTLEQYF.

This sequence joins TRBV19 and TRBJ2-7; 10 positions agree with TRBD2. Germline lookup yields CDR1 LNHDA and CDR2 SQIVND (reference sequence). The CDR3 has 15 residues. The ends lost 4 bases at V and 6 bases at J; junction bases unmatched: 9. CDR3 nucleotides: TGTGCCAGTAGTAAGGCCGGGACTAGCGTGGGCGAGCAGTACTTC. Translating gives CASSKAGTSVGEQYF.

The chain has TRBV1 and TRBJ2-1; TRBD2, the table's D call, was not compared with the DNA. TRBV1 is labeled a pseudogene. The CDR3 runs to 11 residues. CDR3 residues: CTSSRRVEQFF. CDR3 in DNA: TGCACCAGTTCGAGGCGGGTTGAGCAGTTCTTC.

This chain joins TRBV30 and TRBJ1-5; weak D call: TRBD1 (5 bases). Germline loops: CDR1 GTSNPN, CDR2 SVGIG (reference sequence). Trimming stripped 4 bases from V and 5 bases from J, with 15 bases between. The CDR3 contains 14 residues. As DNA, the CDR3 is TGTGCCTGGAATTACGGGACTGTGGATCAGCCCCAGCATTTT. This encodes CAWNYGTVDQPQHF.

The chain has TRBV11-2 and TRBJ2-4, with 16 bases aligning to TRBD2. In germline, CDR1 is SGHAT, CDR2 FQNNGV. V was clipped by 5 bases and J by 0 bases; unmatched bases: 7. The CDR3 contains 19 residues. CDR3 loop: CASSLGTSGGALAKNIQYF. The CDR3 DNA reads as TGTGCCAGCAGCCTCGGGACTAGCGGGGGGGCCCTAGCCAAAAACATTCAGTACTTC.

In regard to this clone: This sample includes further DNA sequences coding for the same CDR3. The V and J genes are TRBV6-5 and TRBJ1-1, with TRBD1 as a possible D gene (5 bases). The CDR3 is made up of 14 amino acids. Germline V lookup: CDR1 MNHEY, CDR2 SVGAGI. The V end lost 0 bases, the J end lost 5 bases, and 10 bases lay between the germline ends. The chain's CDR3 is CASSYSGVNTEAFF. CDR3 bases: TGTGCCAGCAGTTACTCGGGGGTAAATACTGAAGCTTTCTTT.

In regard to this clone: This sample includes further DNA sequences coding for the same CDR3. The gene calls are TRBV19 and TRBJ1-1, with D hard to call. The CDR3 length is 14 residues. V shed 3 bases and J shed 1 base, with 9 bases lying between them. CDR1 and CDR2 from the germline V gene are LNHDA and SQIVND (reference sequence). CDR3 sequence (DNA): TGTGCCAGTAGTATCGCACAGACGAACACTGAAGCTTTCTTT. Encoded protein: CASSIAQTNTEAFF.

This chain's CDR3 is CASSANQGTNGELFF. In DNA form, the CDR3 reads TGTGCCAGCAGCGCAAACCAGGGGACCAACGGGGAGCTGTTTTTT. The gene calls are TRBV7-3 and TRBJ2-2, with D maybe TRBD1 (6 bases). The CDR3 runs to 15 residues. The germline gives CDR1 SGHTA, CDR2 FQGTGA. The V end was cut by 5 bases, the J end by 7 bases, with 17 bases between.

This clone was found once. The V and J genes are TRBV28 and TRBJ2-5, with D possibly TRBD1 on 6 matching bases. Germline CDR1 reads MDHEN; CDR2 reads SYDVKM. V lost 11 bases, J lost 0 bases, and 10 bases lay in between. The CDR3 totals 12 residues. The CDR3 is CASRDNQETQYF. CDR3 nucleotides: TGTGCCTCCCGGGACAACCAAGAGACCCAGTACTTC. The variable domain in full, completed from reference TRBV28 and TRBJ2-5, reads DVKVTQSSRYLVKRTGEKVFLECVQDMDHENMFWYRQDPGLGLRLIYFSYDVKMKEKGDIPEGYSVSREKKERFSLILESASTNQTSMYLCASRDNQETQYFGPGTRLLVL.

The CDR3 DNA reads TGTGCCACTGGACAGGGGGCGTCGCATGAGCAGTTCTTC. Translating gives CATGQGASHEQFF. V and J are TRBV7-9 and TRBJ2-1, with TRBD1 matching 11 bases. The CDR3 covers 13 residues. V shed 10 bases, J shed 8 bases, and the junction held 7 bases outside the gene matches. Germline V gene lookup returns CDR1 SEHNR and CDR2 FQNEAQ (reference sequence). Variable domain in full (rest from reference TRBV7-9 and TRBJ2-1): DTGVSQNPRHKITKRGQNVTFRCDPISEHNRLYWYRQTLGQGPEFLTYFQNEAQLEKSRLLSDRFSAERPKGSFSTLEIQRTEQGDSAMYLCATGQGASHEQFFGPGTRLTVL.

V gene TRBV28 combines with J gene TRBJ2-7; D is possibly TRBD2 (6 bases). The CDR3 is made up of 12 amino acids. Germline loops: CDR1 MDHEN, CDR2 SYDVKM. The V gene lost 4 bases and the J gene lost 6 bases, with 10 bases spanning the gap. The CDR3 loop reads CASSWGGVEQYF. The CDR3 DNA reads TGTGCCAGCAGTTGGGGCGGGGTCGAGCAGTACTTC. Full variable domain (rest looked up from reference TRBV28 and TRBJ2-7): DVKVTQSSRYLVKRTGEKVFLECVQDMDHENMFWYRQDPGLGLRLIYFSYDVKMKEKGDIPEGYSVSREKKERFSLILESASTNQTSMYLCASSWGGVEQYFGPGTRLTVT.

This chain links TRBV1 with TRBJ2-2; the table's D call, TRBD2, was not checked against the DNA. TRBV1 represents a pseudogene. The length of the CDR3 is 16 residues. This CDR3 reads CTSSQDTEGGTGELFF. The CDR3 DNA sequence: TGCACCAGCAGCCAAGATACGGAGGGAGGCACCGGGGAGCTGTTTTTT.

V is TRBV5-4 and J is TRBJ2-4; D possibly matches TRBD1 or TRBD2 (5 bases each). This CDR3 is built from 16 residues. Germline CDR1 and CDR2: SGHNT and YYREEE (reference sequence). V shed 3 bases and J shed 0 bases, with 13 bases lying between them. CDR3 residues: CASSSRDLQAKNIQYF. The CDR3 nucleotides read TGTGCCAGCAGCTCAAGGGACCTCCAAGCCAAAAACATTCAGTACTTC. Using reference TRBV5-4 and TRBJ2-4 for the parts outside the CDR3, the full variable domain is ETGVTQSPTHLIKTRGQQVTLRCSSQSGHNTVSWYQQALGQGPQFIFQYYREEENGRGNFPPRFSGLQFPNYSSELNVNALELDDSALYLCASSSRDLQAKNIQYFGAGTRLSVL.

The V gene is TRBV12-5, the J gene TRBJ1-1; D call uncertain. The CDR3 length is 14 residues. Germline V gives CDR1 LGHNT, CDR2 FRNRAP. Trimming cost V 5 bases and J 2 bases, with 12 bases left between them. CDR3 in DNA: TGTGCTAGTGGTCCCGTCACCGGAAACACTGAAGCTTTCTTT. Residues: CASGPVTGNTEAFF.

This clone was found once. V usage is TRBV7-3 and J usage is TRBJ2-5, with D possibly TRBD2 on 6 matching bases. The CDR3 is 17 residues long. Trimming took off 5 bases at V and 4 bases at J, with 23 bases between the two ends. Germline lookup yields CDR1 SGHTA and CDR2 FQGTGA. CDR3 loop: CASSPAPGLEEGETQYF. The DNA for the CDR3 is TGTGCCAGCAGCCCGGCGCCGGGACTGGAGGAGGGAGAGACCCAGTACTTC. Supplemented by reference TRBV7-3 and TRBJ2-5, the full variable domain reads GAGVSQTPSNKVTEKGKYVELRCDPISGHTALYWYRQSLGQGPEFLIYFQGTGAADDSGLPNDRFFAVRPEGSVSTLKIQRTERGDSAVYLCASSPAPGLEEGETQYFGPGTRLLVL.

The rearrangement joins TRBV15 to TRBJ2-5; tentative D call: TRBD2 (6 bases). The germline V and J ends were trimmed by 5 bases and 2 bases, with 15 bases remaining between them. The CDR3 has 15 amino acids. The germline V gene has CDR1 LNHNV and CDR2 YYDKDF (reference sequence). Written as DNA, the CDR3 is TGTGCCACCAGCTCTCTATGGGGGGAGCAAGAGACCCAGTACTTC. Translation gives CATSSLWGEQETQYF. The full variable domain, completed using reference TRBV15 and TRBJ2-5, is DAMVIQNPRYQVTQFGKPVTLSCSQTLNHNVMYWYQQKSSQAPKLLFHYYDKDFNNEADTPDNFQSRRPNTSFCFLDIRSPGLGDTAMYLCATSSLWGEQETQYFGPGTRLLVL.

The V call is TRBV4-2, the J call TRBJ2-2; a weak D match, TRBD2 (7 bases). Per germline, CDR1 LGHNA and CDR2 YNFKEQ. Trimming removed 2 bases at V and 2 bases at J, with 15 bases between. The CDR3 has 17 residues. CDR3 sequence (DNA): TGTGCCAGCAGCCAACGCTCGGGGGGCCAAAACACCGGGGAGCTGTTTTTT. Its translation: CASSQRSGGQNTGELFF.